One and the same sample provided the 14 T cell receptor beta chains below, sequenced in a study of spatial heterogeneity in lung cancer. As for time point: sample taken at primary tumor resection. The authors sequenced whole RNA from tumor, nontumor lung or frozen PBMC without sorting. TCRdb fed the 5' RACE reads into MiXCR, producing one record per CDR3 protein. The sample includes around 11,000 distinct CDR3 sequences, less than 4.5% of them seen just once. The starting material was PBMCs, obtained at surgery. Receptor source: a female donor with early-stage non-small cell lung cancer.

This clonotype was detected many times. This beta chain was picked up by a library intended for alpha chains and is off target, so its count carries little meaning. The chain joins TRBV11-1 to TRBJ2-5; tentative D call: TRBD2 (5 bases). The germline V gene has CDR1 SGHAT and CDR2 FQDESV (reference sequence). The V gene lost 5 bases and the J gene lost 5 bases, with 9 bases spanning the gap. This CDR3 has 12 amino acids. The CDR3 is CASSGSWETQYF. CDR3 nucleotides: TGTGCCAGCAGCGGGAGTTGGGAGACCCAGTACTTC.

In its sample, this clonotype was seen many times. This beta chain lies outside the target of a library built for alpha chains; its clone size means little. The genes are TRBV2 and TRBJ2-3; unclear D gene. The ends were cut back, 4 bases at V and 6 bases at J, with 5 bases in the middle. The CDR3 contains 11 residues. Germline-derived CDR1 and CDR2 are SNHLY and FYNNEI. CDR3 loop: CASSGKDTQYF. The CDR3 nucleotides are TGTGCCAGCAGTGGGAAGGATACGCAGTATTTT.

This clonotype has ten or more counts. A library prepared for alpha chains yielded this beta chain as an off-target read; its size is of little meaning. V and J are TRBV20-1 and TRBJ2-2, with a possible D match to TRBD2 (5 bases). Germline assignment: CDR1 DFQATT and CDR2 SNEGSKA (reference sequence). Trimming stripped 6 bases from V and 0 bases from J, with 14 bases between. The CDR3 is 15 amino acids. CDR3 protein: CSAMRAVANTGELFF. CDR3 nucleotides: TGCAGTGCAATGCGAGCGGTGGCGAACACCGGGGAGCTGTTTTTT.

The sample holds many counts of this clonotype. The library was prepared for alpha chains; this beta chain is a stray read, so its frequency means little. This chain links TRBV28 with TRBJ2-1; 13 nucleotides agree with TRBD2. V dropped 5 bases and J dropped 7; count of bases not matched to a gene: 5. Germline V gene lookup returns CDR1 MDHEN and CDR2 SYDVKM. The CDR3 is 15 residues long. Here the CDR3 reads CASSIPGLAGNEQFF. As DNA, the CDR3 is TGTGCCAGCAGTATCCCGGGACTAGCGGGGAATGAGCAGTTCTTC. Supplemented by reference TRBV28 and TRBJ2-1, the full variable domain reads DVKVTQSSRYLVKRTGEKVFLECVQDMDHENMFWYRQDPGLGLRLIYFSYDVKMKEKGDIPEGYSVSREKKERFSLILESASTNQTSMYLCASSIPGLAGNEQFFGPGTRLTVL.

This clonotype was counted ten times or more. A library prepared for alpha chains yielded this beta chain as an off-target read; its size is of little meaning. CDR3 DNA: TGCGCCAGCAGCACCGGACTAGCGGACAATGAGCAGTTCTTC. This codes for CASSTGLADNEQFF. V gene TRBV5-1 combines with J gene TRBJ2-1; 10 bases align to TRBD2. J gave up 5 bases and V 4 bases, and 3 bases lay outside the gene matches. Germline V gene lookup returns CDR1 SGHRS and CDR2 YFSETQ. CDR3 length: 14 residues.

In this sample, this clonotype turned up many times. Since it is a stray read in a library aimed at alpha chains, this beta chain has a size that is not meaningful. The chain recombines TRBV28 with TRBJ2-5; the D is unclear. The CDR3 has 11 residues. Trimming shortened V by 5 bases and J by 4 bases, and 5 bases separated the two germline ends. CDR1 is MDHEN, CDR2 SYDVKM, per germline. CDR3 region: CASSRAETQYF. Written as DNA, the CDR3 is TGTGCCAGCAGTAGAGCAGAGACCCAGTACTTC. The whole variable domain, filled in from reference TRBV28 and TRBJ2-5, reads DVKVTQSSRYLVKRTGEKVFLECVQDMDHENMFWYRQDPGLGLRLIYFSYDVKMKEKGDIPEGYSVSREKKERFSLILESASTNQTSMYLCASSRAETQYFGPGTRLLVL.

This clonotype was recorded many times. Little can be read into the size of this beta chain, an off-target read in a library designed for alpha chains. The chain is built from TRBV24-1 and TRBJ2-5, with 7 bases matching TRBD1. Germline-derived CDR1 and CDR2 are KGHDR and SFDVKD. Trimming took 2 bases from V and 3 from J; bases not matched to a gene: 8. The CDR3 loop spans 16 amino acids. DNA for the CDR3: TGTGCCACCAGTGATTGGGGACCAGGGGGAAAAGAGACCCAGTACTTC. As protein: CATSDWGPGGKETQYF.

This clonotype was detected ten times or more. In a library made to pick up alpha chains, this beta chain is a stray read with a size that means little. The CDR3 protein is CASSRHSYEQYF. In DNA form, the CDR3 reads TGTGCCAGCAGTCGGCATTCCTACGAGCAGTACTTC. The chain couples TRBV12-3 or TRBV12-4 to TRBJ2-7; D is uncertain. This CDR3 is 12 amino acids long. Trimming removed 5 bases from V and 1 base from J, with 6 bases in between.

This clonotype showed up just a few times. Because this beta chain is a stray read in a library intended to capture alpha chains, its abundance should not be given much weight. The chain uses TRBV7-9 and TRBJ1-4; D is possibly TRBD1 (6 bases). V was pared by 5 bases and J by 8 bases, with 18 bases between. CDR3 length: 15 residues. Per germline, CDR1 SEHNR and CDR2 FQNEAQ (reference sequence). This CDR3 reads CASSPISWTVEKLFF. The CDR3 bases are TGTGCCAGCAGCCCCATTTCTTGGACAGTCGAAAAACTGTTTTTT.

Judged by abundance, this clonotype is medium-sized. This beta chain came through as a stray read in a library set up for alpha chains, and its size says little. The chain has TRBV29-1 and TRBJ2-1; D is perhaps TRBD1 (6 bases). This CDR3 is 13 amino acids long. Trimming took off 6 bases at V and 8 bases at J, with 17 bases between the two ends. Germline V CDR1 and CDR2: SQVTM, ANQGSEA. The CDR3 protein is CSVAQGSGYEQFF. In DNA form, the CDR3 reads TGCAGCGTCGCACAGGGTTCCGGCTATGAGCAGTTCTTC.

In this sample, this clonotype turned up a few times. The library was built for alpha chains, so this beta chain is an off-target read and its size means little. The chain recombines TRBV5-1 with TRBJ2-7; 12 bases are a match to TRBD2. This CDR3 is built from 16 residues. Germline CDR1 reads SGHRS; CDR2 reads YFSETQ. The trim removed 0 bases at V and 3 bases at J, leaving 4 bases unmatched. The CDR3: CASSLGGLAGIYEQYF. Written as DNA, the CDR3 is TGCGCCAGCAGCTTGGGCGGACTAGCGGGAATCTACGAGCAGTACTTC. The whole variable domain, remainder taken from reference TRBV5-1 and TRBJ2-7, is KAGVTQTPRYLIKTRGQQVTLSCSPISGHRSVSWYQQTPGQGLQFLFEYFSETQRNKGNFPGRFSGRQFSNSRSEMNVSTLELGDSALYLCASSLGGLAGIYEQYFGPGTRLTVT.

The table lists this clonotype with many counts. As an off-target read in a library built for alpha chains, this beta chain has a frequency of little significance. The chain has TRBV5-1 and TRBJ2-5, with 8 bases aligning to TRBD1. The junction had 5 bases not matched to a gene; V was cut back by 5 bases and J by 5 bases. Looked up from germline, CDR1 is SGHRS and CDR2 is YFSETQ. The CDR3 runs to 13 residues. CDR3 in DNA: TGCGCCAGCAGGGCAGGGGGCGCCGAGACCCAGTACTTC. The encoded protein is CASRAGGAETQYF.

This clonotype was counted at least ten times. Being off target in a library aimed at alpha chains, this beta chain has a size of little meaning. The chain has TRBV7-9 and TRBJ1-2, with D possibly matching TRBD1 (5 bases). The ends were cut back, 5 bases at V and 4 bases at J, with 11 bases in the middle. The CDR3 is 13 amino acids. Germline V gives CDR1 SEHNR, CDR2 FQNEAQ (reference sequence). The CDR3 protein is CASSPGEGYGYTF. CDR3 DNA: TGTGCCAGCAGCCCGGGGGAAGGCTATGGCTACACCTTC.

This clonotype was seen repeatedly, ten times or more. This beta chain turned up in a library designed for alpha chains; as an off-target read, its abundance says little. The CDR3 DNA reads TGCAGTGCAGCTCCAAGCACAGATACGCAGTATTTT. Amino acids: CSAAPSTDTQYF. The chain combines TRBV20-1 with TRBJ2-3; D not resolved. Deletions cut 6 bases from V and 0 bases from J, with 7 bases between. The CDR3 contains 12 residues. Germline values: CDR1 DFQATT, CDR2 SNEGSKA (reference sequence).